This T cell receptor (beta chain) was captured in a study of blood T cell repertoires in COVID-19. In the study overall: Some COVID-19 samples were acute and others convalescent; all came from the United States, Italy and Spain. Sample material is recorded as cDNA or gDNA derived from T cells, B-cell-depleted T cells, or PBMCs.

The germline V gene encodes CDR1 KGHDR and CDR2 SFDVKD. This CDR3 is 13 amino acids long. V was shortened by 4 bases and J by 7 bases, with 12 bases between the two germline ends. Original data processing: How many nucleated cells were present was estimated from reference gene primer amplification. The data were produced by immunoSEQ multiplex PCR, yet TCRdb's version contains in-frame clones alone and is incomplete. V, J and clone size are those of that table, while D and trimming were read from the DNA. This table holds roughly 64,000 clones, roughly 88% found once. The chain uses TRBV24-1 and TRBJ1-1; no firm D call. This sequence was found in a woman in her sixties or seventies with acute or convalescent COVID-19. The sample comprised peripheral blood. CDR3 amino acids: CATSDPLGVEAFF. The CDR3 coding sequence is TGTGCCACCAGTGACCCGTTGGGAGTTGAAGCTTTCTTT.